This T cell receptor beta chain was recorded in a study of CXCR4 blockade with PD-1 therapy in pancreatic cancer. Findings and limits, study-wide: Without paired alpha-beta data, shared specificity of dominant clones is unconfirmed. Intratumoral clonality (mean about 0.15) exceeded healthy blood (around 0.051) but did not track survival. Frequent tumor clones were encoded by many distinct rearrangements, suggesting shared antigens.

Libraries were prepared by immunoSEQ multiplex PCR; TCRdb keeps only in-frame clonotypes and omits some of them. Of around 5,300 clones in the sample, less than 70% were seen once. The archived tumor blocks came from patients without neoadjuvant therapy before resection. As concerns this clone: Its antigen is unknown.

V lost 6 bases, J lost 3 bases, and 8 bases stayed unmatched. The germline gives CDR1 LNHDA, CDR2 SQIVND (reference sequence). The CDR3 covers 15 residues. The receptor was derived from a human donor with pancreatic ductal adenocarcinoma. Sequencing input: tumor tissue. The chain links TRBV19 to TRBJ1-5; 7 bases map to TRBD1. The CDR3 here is CASRGQEILNQPQHF. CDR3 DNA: TGTGCCAGTAGAGGACAGGAAATTCTCAATCAGCCCCAGCATTTT.